What follows are 29 T cell receptor beta chains derived from one specimen sequenced in a study of blood T cell repertoires in COVID-19. Using immunoSEQ multiplex PCR, the repertoire was profiled, and TCRdb retains in-frame clones only, with some absent. The sample lists some 490,000 clones; approximately 83% were seen once. Sequences were obtained from peripheral blood. The receptors come from a human donor in a cohort sampled during active COVID-19.

This rearrangement joins TRBV15 to TRBJ2-4, with 7 nucleotides matching TRBD2. This CDR3 has 17 residues. Per the germline V gene, CDR1 is LNHNV and CDR2 is YYDKDF (reference sequence). V gave up 1 base and J gave up 0 bases; unmatched junction bases: 6. The CDR3 DNA follows: TGTGCCACCAGCAGAGGTCGACGGGGGGAAGCCAAAAACATTCAGTACTTC. Translating it yields CATSRGRRGEAKNIQYF.

The rearrangement joins TRBV5-1 to TRBJ2-2, with D perhaps matching TRBD1 (6 bases). The CDR3 consists of 15 residues. With 2 bases removed from V and 3 bases from J, the gap between germline ends came to 11 bases. Germline CDR1 and CDR2: SGHRS and YFSETQ. The DNA for the CDR3 is TGCGCCAGCAGCTTCTGGGGGCGGGACACCGGGGAGCTGTTTTTT. Its translation: CASSFWGRDTGELFF.

The J gene is TRBJ1-1, the V gene TRBV6-5; D is unresolved. Between the trimmed V and J ends, which lost 6 bases and 2 bases, there was a span of 10 bases. CDR3 length: 13 amino acids. The germline CDR1 and CDR2 sequences are MNHEY and SVGAGI. The CDR3 protein is CASSETQNTEAFF. In DNA form, the CDR3 reads TGTGCCAGCAGCGAGACACAAAACACTGAAGCTTTCTTT.

The rearrangement uses TRBV19 and TRBJ1-1; TRBD1 aligns across 7 bases. The length of the CDR3 is 13 residues. V shed 4 bases, J shed 1 base, and the junction held 0 bases outside the gene matches. Germline CDR1 reads LNHDA; CDR2 reads SQIVND (reference sequence). The CDR3 coding sequence is TGTGCCAGTAGTAACAGGGGGAACACTGAAGCTTTCTTT. Translation gives CASSNRGNTEAFF. Using reference TRBV19 and TRBJ1-1 for the parts outside the CDR3, the full variable domain is DGGITQSPKYLFRKEGQNVTLSCEQNLNHDAMYWYRQDPGQGLRLIYYSQIVNDFQKGDIAEGYSVSREKKESFPLTVTSAQKNPTAFYLCASSNRGNTEAFFGQGTRLTVV.

J is TRBJ2-7 and V is TRBV28, with D possibly matching TRBD2 (6 bases). CDR3 length equals 14 residues. Germline loops: CDR1 MDHEN, CDR2 SYDVKM. The V gene lost 3 bases and the J gene lost 2 bases, with 11 bases spanning the gap. The CDR3 here is CASSFRGETYEQYF. The CDR3 DNA reads as TGTGCCAGCAGTTTTCGCGGGGAGACCTACGAGCAGTACTTC.

The chain joins TRBV7-2 to TRBJ2-7; perhaps TRBD2 as D (5 bases). V gave up 2 bases and J gave up 0 bases, with 23 bases separating them. Germline assignment: CDR1 SGHTA and CDR2 FQGNSA. The CDR3 spans 19 residues. Here the CDR3 DNA reads TGTGCCAGCAGCTTAAATCCCAGCCAGGTTGGGAGAAGCTCCTACGAGCAGTACTTC. It is translated as CASSLNPSQVGRSSYEQYF. The full variable domain, in which reference TRBV7-2 and TRBJ2-7 provide the parts outside the CDR3, is GAGVSQSPSNKVTEKGKDVELRCDPISGHTALYWYRQSLGQGLEFLIYFQGNSAPDKSGLPSDRFSAERTGGSVSTLTIQRTQQEDSAVYLCASSLNPSQVGRSSYEQYFGPGTRLTVT.

The chain employs TRBV24-1 and TRBJ2-1; 7 bases agree with TRBD2. Germline-derived CDR1 and CDR2 are KGHDR and SFDVKD. J gave up 6 bases and V 5 bases, and 9 bases lay outside the gene matches. The CDR3 extends over 15 amino acids. The CDR3 region is CATSVALAEINEQFF. The DNA for the CDR3 is TGTGCCACCAGTGTCGCTCTAGCGGAGATCAATGAGCAGTTCTTC.

This chain connects TRBV25-1 to TRBJ1-1, with D perhaps matching TRBD1 (5 bases). V was shortened by 7 bases and J by 7 bases, with 19 bases between the two germline ends. The length of the CDR3 is 14 residues. Germline assignment: CDR1 MGHDK and CDR2 SYGVNS. DNA of the CDR3: TGTGCCAGCAACCAAATGGGACTGAATCATGAAGCTTTCTTT. Its translation: CASNQMGLNHEAFF.

The chain couples TRBV5-1 to TRBJ1-6; 10 bases are shared with TRBD1. Germline V gives CDR1 SGHRS, CDR2 YFSETQ. This CDR3 is built from 16 residues. Germline trimming cut 5 bases from V and 9 bases from J; bases unmatched to any gene: 11. This CDR3 is CASSMNGQGEGSPLHF. CDR3 coding DNA: TGCGCCAGCAGTATGAACGGACAGGGGGAAGGTTCACCCCTCCACTTT.

V usage is TRBV28 and J usage is TRBJ2-7; no clear D gene. The CDR3 length is 11 residues. Germline V gives CDR1 MDHEN, CDR2 SYDVKM. The V and J ends lost 6 bases and 6 bases respectively, with 9 bases between them. This chain's CDR3 is CASRRASEQYF. CDR3 in DNA: TGTGCCAGCAGACGAGCTTCCGAGCAGTACTTC.

The chain has TRBV27 and TRBJ2-1; no clear D. The germline V gene has CDR1 MNHEY and CDR2 SMNVEV (reference sequence). This CDR3 has 16 amino acids. The ends were cut back, 6 bases at V and 3 bases at J, with 18 bases in the middle. In nucleotides, the CDR3 is TGTGCCAGCAGATCCCTTCGCTTACTATTCTACAATGAGCAGTTCTTC. Its translation is CASRSLRLLFYNEQFF.

J is TRBJ2-7 and V is TRBV11-2, with unresolved D. The CDR3 contains 12 residues. V lost 2 bases to trimming and J lost 12 bases, with 14 bases between them. Germline CDR1 is SGHAT and CDR2 is FQNNGV. CDR3 protein: CASSLPQTSGYF. The CDR3 region has the DNA TGTGCCAGCAGCTTACCCCAGACCTCAGGGTACTTC.

This clone was observed a handful of times. The V gene is TRBV4-2, the J gene TRBJ2-1; possible D gene TRBD2, 6 bases. Per the germline V gene, CDR1 is LGHNA and CDR2 is YNFKEQ. V lost 1 base and J 4 bases, leaving 14 bases between the germline ends. The CDR3 sequence is 16 residues long. The DNA for the CDR3 is TGTGCCAGCAGCCAAGTTGCGTCTAGCGAGTACAATGAGCAGTTCTTC. Amino acids: CASSQVASSEYNEQFF.

The chain employs TRBV2 and TRBJ1-2; 9 bases line up with TRBD1. The germline V gene has CDR1 SNHLY and CDR2 FYNNEI. The CDR3 length is 15 residues. Trimming cost V 5 bases and J 4 bases; bases outside gene matches: 8. The CDR3 nucleotides read TGTGCCAGCAGTCGGGACAGGGATACTAGCTATGGCTACACCTTC. It encodes CASSRDRDTSYGYTF.

The chain couples TRBV7-2 to TRBJ2-7; TRBD2 aligns across 7 bases. The CDR3 has 14 amino acids. The V and J ends lost 5 bases and 3 bases, in that order; junction bases with no gene match: 7. Germline V gene lookup returns CDR1 SGHTA and CDR2 FQGNSA. The CDR3 protein is CASSTAGRGYEQYF. CDR3 sequence (DNA): TGTGCCAGCAGCACAGCGGGGAGGGGCTACGAGCAGTACTTC.

The chain recombines TRBV19 with TRBJ1-2, with 7 bases that match TRBD1. Germline V gene sequence: CDR1 LNHDA, CDR2 SQIVND (reference sequence). The V and J ends lost 2 bases and 7 bases, in that order; junction bases with no gene match: 10. The CDR3 totals 15 residues. Written as DNA, the CDR3 is TGTGCCAGTAGTATAAGGGTGGAGAGGGGGCTTGGCTACACCTTC. It encodes CASSIRVERGLGYTF. Using reference TRBV19 and TRBJ1-2 for the parts outside the CDR3, the full variable domain is DGGITQSPKYLFRKEGQNVTLSCEQNLNHDAMYWYRQDPGQGLRLIYYSQIVNDFQKGDIAEGYSVSREKKESFPLTVTSAQKNPTAFYLCASSIRVERGLGYTFGSGTRLTVV.

V and J are TRBV6-5 and TRBJ1-1; D ambiguous. CDR3 length: 14 residues. Germline-derived CDR1 and CDR2 are MNHEY and SVGAGI. Trimming left V 5 bases short and J 7 bases short, with 17 bases between. The CDR3 DNA reads as TGTGCCAGCAGTACCGGACTCATAGGGAGTGAAGCTTTCTTT. Amino acid sequence: CASSTGLIGSEAFF.

The J gene is TRBJ2-1, the V gene TRBV9, with 7 bases aligning to TRBD1. Germline trimming cut 4 bases from V and 1 base from J; bases unmatched to any gene: 5. CDR1 is SGDLS, CDR2 YYNGEE, per germline. This CDR3 has 15 amino acids. Written as DNA, the CDR3 is TGTGCCAGCAGCCCCCAGGGGGTTTCCTACAATGAGCAGTTCTTC. Its protein is CASSPQGVSYNEQFF.

The V and J genes are TRBV28 and TRBJ2-7; 8 bases are a match to TRBD2. CDR1 is MDHEN and CDR2 is SYDVKM in the germline V gene. CDR3 length: 16 amino acids. The ends lost 5 bases at V and 3 bases at J; junction bases unmatched: 12. In nucleotides, the CDR3 is TGTGCCAGCAGTCCGACGGGTAGCGGGACTGACTACGAGCAGTACTTC. This encodes CASSPTGSGTDYEQYF.

The CDR3 sequence is CASSSLLRTDTQYF. The CDR3 bases are TGTGCCAGCAGTTCCCTTCTCCGCACAGATACGCAGTATTTT. The J gene is TRBJ2-3, the V gene TRBV6-5; no firm D call. V lost 4 bases, J lost 1 base, and 9 bases lay in between. The CDR3 contains 14 residues. CDR1 is MNHEY, CDR2 SVGAGI, per germline.

The rearrangement links TRBV4-2 to TRBJ2-1, with 12 bases identical to TRBD2. CDR1 LGHNA and CDR2 YNFKEQ come from the germline V gene. After removal of 4 bases from V and 8 bases from J, the junction contained 9 bases not matched to a gene. There are 16 residues in the CDR3. For the CDR3, the DNA is TGTGCCAGCAGCCGCCGACTAGCGGGAGTTCAGGATGAGCAGTTCTTC. Its translation is CASSRRLAGVQDEQFF.

This rearrangement joins TRBV29-1 to TRBJ1-1, with D tentatively TRBD1 (5 bases). Trimming shortened V by 7 bases and J by 1 base, and 16 bases separated the two germline ends. The CDR3 is 14 amino acids. Germline CDR1 and CDR2: SQVTM and ANQGSEA. In DNA form, the CDR3 reads TGCAGCGCCTTACCGGGGGATCCGAACACTGAAGCTTTCTTT. It encodes CSALPGDPNTEAFF.

The chain has TRBV5-1 and TRBJ1-1; D uncertain. CDR3 size: 13 residues. Per germline, CDR1 SGHRS and CDR2 YFSETQ. Trimming removed 4 bases from V and 4 bases from J, with 11 bases in between. This chain's CDR3 is CASSAIAGTEAFF. CDR3 bases: TGCGCCAGCAGCGCAATCGCGGGCACTGAAGCTTTCTTT.

This clone was observed a few times. J is TRBJ2-7 and V is TRBV29-1; TRBD1 matches 7 bases. There are 13 residues in the CDR3. Germline assignment: CDR1 SQVTM and CDR2 ANQGSEA. V lost 7 bases to trimming and J lost 5 bases; unmatched junction nucleotides: 11. The CDR3, as DNA: TGCAGCGCCTTACGACAGGGTAATGACGAGCAGTACTTC. Encoded protein: CSALRQGNDEQYF.

The chain joins TRBV7-9 to TRBJ1-5; no clear D. The CDR3 totals 15 residues. Trimming left V 5 bases short and J 2 bases short, with 13 bases between. The germline V gene encodes CDR1 SEHNR and CDR2 FQNEAQ (reference sequence). The CDR3 sequence is CASSAFGRGNQPQHF. CDR3 nucleotide sequence: TGTGCCAGCAGCGCTTTTGGTCGGGGCAATCAGCCCCAGCATTTT. Supplemented by reference TRBV7-9 and TRBJ1-5, the full variable domain reads DTGVSQNPRHKITKRGQNVTFRCDPISEHNRLYWYRQTLGQGPEFLTYFQNEAQLEKSRLLSDRFSAERPKGSFSTLEIQRTEQGDSAMYLCASSAFGRGNQPQHFGDGTRLSIL.

The rearrangement joins TRBV21-1 to TRBJ2-7; TRBD2, the table's D call, lacks a check against the DNA. TRBV21-1 is marked as a pseudogene. This CDR3 region has 12 residues. CDR3 nucleotide sequence: TGTGCCAGCAGCAAAGGACTAGGCGGGCAGTACTTC. This codes for CASSKGLGGQYF.

The chain is built from TRBV19 and TRBJ2-3; 10 positions agree with TRBD2. This CDR3 is 16 amino acids long. The germline V gene encodes CDR1 LNHDA and CDR2 SQIVND (reference sequence). The junction had 6 bases not matched to a gene; V was cut back by 6 bases and J by 0 bases. The CDR3 sequence: CASRRKAGGSTDTQYF. For the CDR3, the DNA is TGTGCCAGTAGACGAAAAGCGGGAGGGAGCACAGATACGCAGTATTTT. Using reference TRBV19 and TRBJ2-3 for the parts outside the CDR3, the full variable domain is DGGITQSPKYLFRKEGQNVTLSCEQNLNHDAMYWYRQDPGQGLRLIYYSQIVNDFQKGDIAEGYSVSREKKESFPLTVTSAQKNPTAFYLCASRRKAGGSTDTQYFGPGTRLTVL.

The genes are TRBV4-3 and TRBJ1-4; TRBD1 might be the D (6 bases). The CDR3 sequence is 15 residues long. V was clipped by 3 bases and J by 8 bases, with 16 bases between them. The germline V gene encodes CDR1 LGHNA and CDR2 YSLEER. The CDR3 is CASSHPTGLREKLFF. The CDR3 region has the DNA TGCGCCAGCAGCCACCCTACAGGGCTGAGGGAAAAACTGTTTTTT.

V gene TRBV29-1 combines with J gene TRBJ1-1; no clear D gene. Deletions cut 4 bases from V and 9 bases from J, with 15 bases between. The CDR3 contains 12 residues. Germline assignment: CDR1 SQVTM and CDR2 ANQGSEA. Written as DNA, the CDR3 is TGCAGCGTTGTGCGGGCAGAGCCCCAAGCTTTCTTT. It encodes CSVVRAEPQAFF.